Listed below are T cell receptor beta chains from one sample, sequenced in a study of T cells in Graves' hyperthyroidism and ophthalmopathy. TCRdb independently ran MiXCR on the multiplex PCR reads; one entry per CDR3 protein. The table records around 620,000 distinct CDR3 sequences, around 15% of them present only once. The sample taken for sequencing was blood. These receptors were collected from a woman in her 30s with Graves' hyperthyroidism. Each CDR3 is given with its conserved first and last residue. The D gene is left open where the match is weak. Clone size, where shown, is once, few, many, or a class for clones that have expanded.

d_gene,abundance,v_gene,j_gene,CDR3nt,CDR3aa
TRBD1,many,TRBV2,TRBJ2-5,TGTGCCAGCAGTGTTCCTGGTGGACAGGGGGTGGCAGAGACCCAGTACTTC,CASSVPGGQGVAETQYF
NA,few,TRBV5-1,TRBJ1-2,TGCGCCAGCAGTCAGGGAGACGTTGAGGGCTACACCTTC,CASSQGDVEGYTF
TRBD1,many,TRBV6-1,TRBJ2-1,TGTGCCAGCCTCATTCCCGACAGGGACAATGAGCAGTTCTTC,CASLIPDRDNEQFF
TRBD2,few,TRBV5-8,TRBJ2-1,TGTGCCAGCAGCTTGGCCAATCTAGCGGGGTCCTACAATGAGCAGTTCTTC,CASSLANLAGSYNEQFF
TRBD2,many,TRBV5-8,TRBJ2-7,TGTGCCAGCAGCTGGCTGCTAGCGGGAGGTTCCGAGCAGTACTTC,CASSWLLAGGSEQYF
TRBD2,many,TRBV7-9,TRBJ2-5,TGTGCCAGCAGCTTACTTCGCGGGAGAGGTCTCGGGGAGACCCAGTACTTC,CASSLLRGRGLGETQYF
NA,NA,TRBV4-1,TRBJ2-2,TGCGCCAGCAGCCAAGAGTGGAGTCTGAACACCGGGGAGCTGTTTTTT,CASSQEWSLNTGELFF
TRBD2,once,TRBV6-1,TRBJ2-1,TGTGCCAGCATCCGAGGTACTAGCGGGTGGGACTACAATGAGCAGTTCTTC,CASIRGTSGWDYNEQFF
NA,NA,TRBV9,TRBJ2-2,TGTGCCAGCAGCGTAGAGGTCGGGGAGCTGTTTTTT,CASSVEVGELFF
NA,few,TRBV5-8,TRBJ1-1,TGTGCCAGCAGCGGGGCGGGGTTCAAGTCTGAAGCTTTCTTT,CASSGAGFKSEAFF
TRBD2,NA,TRBV28,TRBJ2-5,TGTGCCAGCAGCCCCGGGACTAAAAAAGAGACCCAGTACTTC,CASSPGTKKETQYF
TRBD1,NA,TRBV6-4,TRBJ1-4,TGTGCCAGCAGTGACGGGACAGGGAGAGAACTGTTTTTT,CASSDGTGRELFF
NA,NA,TRBV19,TRBJ2-3,TGTGCCAGTAGTATAGGAGGGGCGAGGACAGATACGCAGTATTTT,CASSIGGARTDTQYF
NA,many,TRBV12-3/TRBV12-4,TRBJ2-1,TGTGCCAGCAGAAAAGTTTCAGGTTATCCTAATGAGCAGTTCTTC,CASRKVSGYPNEQFF
TRBD2,NA,TRBV7-8,TRBJ2-1,TGTGCCAGCAGCCAAGAGAGAGGCGGCGGGGGCTACAATGAGCAGTTCTTC,CASSQERGGGGYNEQFF
NA,many,TRBV7-2,TRBJ2-5,TGTGCCAGCAGCCAATTCCAAGAGACCCAGTACTTC,CASSQFQETQYF
NA,NA,TRBV7-3,TRBJ2-2,TGTGCCAGCAGCATAACCGCTACCGGGGAGCTGTTTTTT,CASSITATGELFF
TRBD2,NA,TRBV24-1,TRBJ2-1,TGTGCCACCAGTGACCATCTAGCGGGAGGGCTTGCTGAGCAGTTCTTC,CATSDHLAGGLAEQFF
NA,NA,TRBV4-2,TRBJ2-3,TGTGCCAGCAGCCAAGACGGCGGGGCCGGCACAGATACGCAGTATTTT,CASSQDGGAGTDTQYF
NA,many,TRBV18,TRBJ2-1,TGTGCCAGCTCACTGCAAATGCGCTCCTACAATGAGCAGTTCTTC,CASSLQMRSYNEQFF
NA,NA,TRBV5-1,TRBJ2-2,TGCGCCAGCAAGCAAGAACTCAGGGCGATAAGAACCGGGGAGCTGTTTTTT,CASKQELRAIRTGELFF
TRBD1,few,TRBV5-1,TRBJ1-1,TGCGCCAGCAGCGAAGGACAGGGGAGGGCGAACACTGAAGCTTTCTTT,CASSEGQGRANTEAFF
TRBD2,NA,TRBV6-1,TRBJ2-1,TGTGCCACGCACCAACCCGGGACTACCAACAATGAGCAGTTCTTC,CATHQPGTTNNEQFF
TRBD2,many,TRBV7-2,TRBJ2-7,TGTGCCAGCAGCTTAGATCCCCTTGTAGCGGGCTCCTACGAGCAGTACTTC,CASSLDPLVAGSYEQYF
NA,few,TRBV19,TRBJ1-1,TGTGCCACCTACGGGGTGGACTCTAGGAGACAGAACACTGAAGCTTTCTTT,CATYGVDSRRQNTEAFF
NA,many,TRBV28,TRBJ2-1,TGTGCCAGCAGTGAACGTAGCGCGAGCTCCTACAATGAGCAGTTCTTC,CASSERSASSYNEQFF
NA,many,TRBV11-3,TRBJ1-1,TGTGCCAGCAGCTTACTACAGGGATTTGGGACTGAAGCTTTCTTT,CASSLLQGFGTEAFF
TRBD1,few,TRBV20-1,TRBJ2-3,TGCAGTGCAGGACAGGGGAGCACAGATACGCAGTATTTT,CSAGQGSTDTQYF
TRBD1,few,TRBV7-2,TRBJ2-5,TGTGCCAGCAGCCGGGAAGACAGGGTGGAAGAGACCCAGTACTTC,CASSREDRVEETQYF
TRBD1,many,TRBV20-1,TRBJ1-1,TGCAGTGCACAGGGGGCTGACACTGAAGCTTTCTTT,CSAQGADTEAFF
NA,NA,TRBV24-1,TRBJ1-1,TGTGCCACCAGTGGCCCAGGGATGAACACTGAAGCTTTCTTT,CATSGPGMNTEAFF